This TCR beta chain is drawn from a study of T cell responses to AZD1222 COVID-19 vaccine. Looking at the study overall: It was second doses at about 4 or about 12 weeks that were pooled. Study conclusions and caveats: Vaccine-associated CD4 TCRs ranged over spike, dominating at 160-218 and 743-854. White British people made up most donors, females outnumbered males, and clonal diversity was possibly underestimated. Samples come after the peak T cell response, not at day 14.

Points on this clone: Its cognate antigen is unknown.

Profiled with immunoSEQ multiplex PCR; TCRdb holds only in-frame clones, not every one. The sample yields 100,000 to 150,000 clones, roughly nine tenths seen once. Germline V lookup: CDR1 SGHDT, CDR2 YYEEEE. The CDR3 covers 13 residues. Trimming stripped 4 bases from V and 0 bases from J, with 7 bases between. The source material was peripheral blood, sampled on day 0 of AZD1222 vaccination. The chain combines TRBV5-6 with TRBJ1-1; D uncertain. The sequence was obtained from an adult in good health. The CDR3 nucleotides are TGTGCCAGCAGCCTGAACATGAACACTGAAGCTTTCTTT. This encodes CASSLNMNTEAFF.